The 15 T cell receptor beta chains listed next were all sequenced from one sample in a study of T cell repertoires in cytomegalovirus infection. These receptors lack a known antigen. TCRdb reanalysed the reads using MiXCR and keeps one entry per CDR3 protein. The sample holds some 800,000 distinct CDR3 sequences, under 35% seen once. The sequencing used cultured CD8+ T cells from PBMCs, collected from culture after CMV antigen stimulation. The receptor source for this set is a human donor in good health (CMV status not recorded). Some clones in this sample may be carry-over from other donors' samples.

This clonotype came up many times. The rearrangement uses TRBV27 and TRBJ2-1, with 9 bases matching TRBD2. Germline values: CDR1 MNHEY, CDR2 SMNVEV (reference sequence). The CDR3 spans 15 residues. V lost 3 bases, J lost 8 bases, and 8 bases stayed unmatched. CDR3 in DNA: TGTGCCAGCAGTTTCACCGGGACTAGCCTCTATGAGCAGTTCTTC. This translates into CASSFTGTSLYEQFF.

This clonotype has a handful of counts. V is TRBV12-3 or TRBV12-4 and J is TRBJ2-1; the D gene is possibly TRBD2 (5 bases). V was shortened by 7 bases and J by 8 bases, with 15 bases between the two germline ends. CDR3 size: 13 residues. DNA for the CDR3: TGTGCCAGCACCCCGGGGAAACTCGATGAGCAGTTCTTC. It encodes CASTPGKLDEQFF.

This clonotype was counted a few times. The chain recombines TRBV4-3 with TRBJ1-3; D unclear. The CDR3 is 14 amino acids. Trimming left V 4 bases short and J 4 bases short, with 11 bases between. From germline, CDR1 is LGHNA and CDR2 YSLEER. The CDR3 DNA reads as TGCGCCAGCAGCCCGGTTGGTTTGGGAAACACCATATATTTT. Translation gives CASSPVGLGNTIYF.

The chain links TRBV20-1 to TRBJ2-3; tentative D call: TRBD2 (5 bases). The CDR3 spans 15 residues. V shed 2 bases and J shed 0 bases, with 12 bases lying between them. CDR1 DFQATT and CDR2 SNEGSKA come from the germline V gene (reference sequence). The CDR3 loop reads CSARTEVQSTDTQYF. The CDR3 DNA follows: TGCAGTGCTAGAACGGAGGTTCAGAGCACAGATACGCAGTATTTT.

This rearrangement joins TRBV5-6 to TRBJ2-1; D gene uncertain. This CDR3 is 12 amino acids long. Trimming removed 0 bases at V and 7 bases at J, with 5 bases between. CDR1 and CDR2 from the germline V gene are SGHDT and YYEEEE. DNA of the CDR3: TGTGCCAGCAGCTTGGCGATGAATGAGCAGTTCTTC. This sequence encodes CASSLAMNEQFF.

The chain has TRBV15 and TRBJ2-7; 8 nucleotides align to TRBD1. This CDR3 spans 15 amino acids. Germline assignment: CDR1 LNHNV and CDR2 YYDKDF (reference sequence). After removal of 0 bases from V and 4 bases from J, the junction contained 5 bases not matched to a gene. The CDR3 loop reads CATSREDRDSYEQYF. The CDR3 DNA follows: TGTGCCACCAGCAGAGAGGACAGGGATTCTTACGAGCAGTACTTC.

This clonotype turned up a few times. This sequence joins TRBV19 and TRBJ2-2, with TRBD1 as a possible D gene (5 bases). Per germline, CDR1 LNHDA and CDR2 SQIVND (reference sequence). V gave up 1 base and J gave up 5 bases, with 8 bases separating them. The CDR3 extends over 14 amino acids. The CDR3 DNA reads as TGTGCCAGTAGTATAGGGACACCGACCGGGGAGCTGTTTTTT. Its translation is CASSIGTPTGELFF.

This clonotype was counted only a few times. V usage is TRBV7-9 and J usage is TRBJ2-5; TRBD2 agrees at 8 bases. The CDR3 is made up of 13 amino acids. Per germline, CDR1 SEHNR and CDR2 FQNEAQ (reference sequence). Germline trimming cut 7 bases from V and 4 bases from J; bases unmatched to any gene: 5. The DNA of the CDR3 is TGTGCCAGCATCGGGGGGGCCGGAGAGACCCAGTACTTC. This codes for CASIGGAGETQYF. Combining the CDR3 with reference TRBV7-9 and TRBJ2-5 gives the whole variable domain DTGVSQNPRHKITKRGQNVTFRCDPISEHNRLYWYRQTLGQGPEFLTYFQNEAQLEKSRLLSDRFSAERPKGSFSTLEIQRTEQGDSAMYLCASIGGAGETQYFGPGTRLLVL.

The genes are TRBV7-8 and TRBJ2-7; 7 bases agree with TRBD1. The CDR3 is 14 amino acids. V lost 4 bases and J lost 4; bases outside the gene matches: 7. Germline CDR1 and CDR2: SGHVS and FQNEAQ. The CDR3, as DNA: TGTGCCAGCAGCTCCTGGGACAGTTTTTACGAGCAGTACGTC. Its protein product is CASSSWDSFYEQYV.

This clonotype came up a few times. The chain joins TRBV29-1 to TRBJ2-1, with 13 bases lining up with TRBD2. V lost 6 bases to trimming and J lost 8 bases; unmatched junction nucleotides: 4. Germline loops: CDR1 SQVTM, CDR2 ANQGSEA. This CDR3 comprises 13 residues. The CDR3 DNA sequence: TGCAGCGTACGACTAGCGGGGGGTTATGAGCAGTTCTTC. Amino acids: CSVRLAGGYEQFF.

The gene calls are TRBV19 and TRBJ1-5, with 7 bases lining up with TRBD1. Trimming removed 7 bases from V and 6 bases from J; junction bases left unmatched: 9. The CDR3 spans 14 residues. The germline gives CDR1 LNHDA, CDR2 SQIVND (reference sequence). DNA for the CDR3: TGTGCCAGTACCGTGACAGGGCTGCGTCAGCCCCAGCATTTT. Amino acids: CASTVTGLRQPQHF. Full variable domain (missing parts from reference TRBV19 and TRBJ1-5): DGGITQSPKYLFRKEGQNVTLSCEQNLNHDAMYWYRQDPGQGLRLIYYSQIVNDFQKGDIAEGYSVSREKKESFPLTVTSAQKNPTAFYLCASTVTGLRQPQHFGDGTRLSIL.

In this sample, this clonotype turned up a few times. This rearrangement joins TRBV12-5 to TRBJ1-3; D gene ambiguous. Germline V gives CDR1 LGHNT, CDR2 FRNRAP. V was pared by 3 bases and J by 1 base, with 7 bases between. This CDR3 region has 14 residues. CDR3 in DNA: TGTGCTAGTGGTTTAGCGGGATCTGGAAACACCATATATTTT. This translates into CASGLAGSGNTIYF. Full variable domain (outside the CDR3, taken from reference TRBV12-5 and TRBJ1-3): DARVTQTPRHKVTEMGQEVTMRCQPILGHNTVFWYRQTMMQGLELLAYFRNRAPLDDSGMPKDRFSAEMPDATLATLKIQPSEPRDSAVYFCASGLAGSGNTIYFGEGSWLTVV.

J is TRBJ2-5 and V is TRBV5-1, with 9 bases identical to TRBD2. Unmatched junction bases numbered 3, after V lost 4 bases and J lost 2 bases. Germline-derived CDR1 and CDR2 are SGHRS and YFSETQ. The CDR3 contains 14 residues. Written as DNA, the CDR3 is TGCGCCAGCAGCAGCCTAGCGGGGCAAGAGACCCAGTACTTC. Amino acid sequence: CASSSLAGQETQYF.

The gene calls are TRBV11-2 and TRBJ2-2; D perhaps matches TRBD2 (6 bases). Trimming removed 4 bases from V and 0 bases from J, with 12 bases in between. Per the germline V gene, CDR1 is SGHAT and CDR2 is FQNNGV. This CDR3 region has 16 residues. The CDR3, as DNA: TGTGCCAGCAGCTCGTGGGGCGGGGCGAACACCGGGGAGCTGTTTTTT. Protein sequence: CASSSWGGANTGELFF. Together with reference TRBV11-2 and TRBJ2-2, the CDR3 gives the full variable domain: EAGVAQSPRYKIIEKRQSVAFWCNPISGHATLYWYQQILGQGPKLLIQFQNNGVVDDSQLPKDRFSAERLKGVDSTLKIQPAKLEDSAVYLCASSSWGGANTGELFFGEGSRLTVL.

The table lists this clonotype with a few counts. This chain connects TRBV15 to TRBJ2-1; D possibly uses TRBD1 or TRBD2 (5 bases each). Germline assignment: CDR1 LNHNV and CDR2 YYDKDF (reference sequence). The ends were cut back, 2 bases at V and 4 bases at J, with 12 bases in the middle. The CDR3 is made up of 15 amino acids. The CDR3 loop reads CATSRFRDGYNEQFF. The CDR3, as DNA: TGTGCCACCAGCAGATTCCGGGACGGGTACAATGAGCAGTTCTTC.